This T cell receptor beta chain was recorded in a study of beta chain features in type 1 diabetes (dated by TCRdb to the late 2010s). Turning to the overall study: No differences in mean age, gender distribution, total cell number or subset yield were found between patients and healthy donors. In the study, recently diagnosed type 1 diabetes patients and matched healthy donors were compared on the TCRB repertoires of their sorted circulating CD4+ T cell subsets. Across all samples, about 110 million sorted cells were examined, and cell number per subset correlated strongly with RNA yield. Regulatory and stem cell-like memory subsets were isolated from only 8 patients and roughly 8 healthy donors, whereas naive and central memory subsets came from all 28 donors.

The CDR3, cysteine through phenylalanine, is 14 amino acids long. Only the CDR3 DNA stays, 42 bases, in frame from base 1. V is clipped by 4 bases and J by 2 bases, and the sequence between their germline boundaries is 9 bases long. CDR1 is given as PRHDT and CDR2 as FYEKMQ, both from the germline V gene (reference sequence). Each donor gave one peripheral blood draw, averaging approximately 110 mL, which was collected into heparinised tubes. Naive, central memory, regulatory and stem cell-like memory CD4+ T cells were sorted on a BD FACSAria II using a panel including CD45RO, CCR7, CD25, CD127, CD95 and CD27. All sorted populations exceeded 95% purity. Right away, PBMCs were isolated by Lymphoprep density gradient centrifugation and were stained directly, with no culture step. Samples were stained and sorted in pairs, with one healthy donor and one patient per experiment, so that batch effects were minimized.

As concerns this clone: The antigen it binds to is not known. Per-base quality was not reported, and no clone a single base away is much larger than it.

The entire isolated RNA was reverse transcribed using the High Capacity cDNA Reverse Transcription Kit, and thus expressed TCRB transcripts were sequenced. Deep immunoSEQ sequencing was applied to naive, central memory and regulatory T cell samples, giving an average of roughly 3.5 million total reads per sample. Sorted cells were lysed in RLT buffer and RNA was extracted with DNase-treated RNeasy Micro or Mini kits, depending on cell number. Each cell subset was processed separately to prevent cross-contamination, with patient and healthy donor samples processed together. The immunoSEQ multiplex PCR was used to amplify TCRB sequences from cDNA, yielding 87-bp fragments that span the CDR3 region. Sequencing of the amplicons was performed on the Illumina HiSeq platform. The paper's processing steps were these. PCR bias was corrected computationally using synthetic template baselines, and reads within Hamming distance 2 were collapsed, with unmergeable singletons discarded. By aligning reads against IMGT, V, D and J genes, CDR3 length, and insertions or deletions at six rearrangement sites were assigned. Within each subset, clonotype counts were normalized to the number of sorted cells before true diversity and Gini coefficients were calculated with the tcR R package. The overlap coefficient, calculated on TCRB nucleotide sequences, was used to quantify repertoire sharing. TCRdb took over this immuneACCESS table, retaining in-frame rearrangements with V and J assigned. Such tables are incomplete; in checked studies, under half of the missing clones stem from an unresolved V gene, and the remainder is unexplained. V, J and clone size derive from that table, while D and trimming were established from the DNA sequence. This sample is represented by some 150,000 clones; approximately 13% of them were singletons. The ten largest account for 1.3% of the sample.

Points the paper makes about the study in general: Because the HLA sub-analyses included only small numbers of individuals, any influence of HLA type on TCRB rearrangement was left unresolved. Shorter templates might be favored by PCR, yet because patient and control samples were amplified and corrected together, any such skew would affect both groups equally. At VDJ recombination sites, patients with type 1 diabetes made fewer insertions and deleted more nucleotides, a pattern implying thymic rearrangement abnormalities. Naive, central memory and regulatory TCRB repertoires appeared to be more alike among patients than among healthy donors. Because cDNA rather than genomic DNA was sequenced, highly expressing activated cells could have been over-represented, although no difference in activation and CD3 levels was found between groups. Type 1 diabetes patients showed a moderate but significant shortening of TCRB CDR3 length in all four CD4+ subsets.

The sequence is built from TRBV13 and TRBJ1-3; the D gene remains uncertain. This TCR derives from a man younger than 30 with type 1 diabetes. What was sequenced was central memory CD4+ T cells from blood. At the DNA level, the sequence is TGTGCCAGCAGCTCCCAGGCTACTGGAAACACCATATATTTT. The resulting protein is CASSSQATGNTIYF.